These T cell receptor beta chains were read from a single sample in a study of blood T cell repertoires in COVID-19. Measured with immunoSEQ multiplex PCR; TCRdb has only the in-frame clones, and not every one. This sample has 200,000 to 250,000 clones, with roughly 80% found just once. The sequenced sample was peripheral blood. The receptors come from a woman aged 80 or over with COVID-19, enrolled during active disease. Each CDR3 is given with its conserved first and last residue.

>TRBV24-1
CATSDAGQGSYNEQFF
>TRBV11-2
CASSVTGTGVSYEQYF
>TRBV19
CASTTGGATSGSSYEQYF
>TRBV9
CASSVGRGAGGELFF
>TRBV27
CASSDSPQDRQPQHF
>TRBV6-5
CASSNLAGGTDTQYF
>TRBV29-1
CSATRQGLETQYF
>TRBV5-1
CASSLSGTDPYEQYF
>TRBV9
CASSVSPGGSSDEQFF
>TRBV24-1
CATSDFRQDYGYTF
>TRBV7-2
CASSLQTNTGELFF
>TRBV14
CASSQAGAFSGNTIYF
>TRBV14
CASSQVPDSGKTNEKLFF
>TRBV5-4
CASSSLSQSSYNSPLHF
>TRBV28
CASQALAGSQHF
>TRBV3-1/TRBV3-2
CASSLSGGWTQYF
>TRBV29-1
CSVSTGGEVSNQPQHF
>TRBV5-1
CASRGPGSTDTQYF
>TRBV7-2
CASSSQPGLYNEQFF
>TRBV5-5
CASSLQAGDSPLHF
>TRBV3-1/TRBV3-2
CASSLQPRRFAF
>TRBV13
CASSSRTGRNEKLFF
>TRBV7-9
CASSLGDSYEKLFF
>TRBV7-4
CASSLNGTGTNLPQHF
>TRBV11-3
CASSLGGRGYSPLHF
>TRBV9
CASSPRMSGGYNEQFF
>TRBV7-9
CASSLEAGNGYTF
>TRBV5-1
CASSLRQGGRDTEAFF
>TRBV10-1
CASRGQGASEKLFF
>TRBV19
CASSIALAGEFRGGNEQFF
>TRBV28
CASSLGGQGAIRPQHF
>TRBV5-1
CASSLGGGEIYEQYF
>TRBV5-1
CARWTGSTDTQYF
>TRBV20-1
CSASSGRSNQPQHF
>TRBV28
CASSFARGSSYEQYF